The 15 T cell receptor beta chains presented below share a single source sample, sequenced in a study of response to subunit inactivated influenza vaccine. MiXCR, applied by TCRdb to the RT-PCR reads, yields one record per CDR3 protein. The table records 450,000 to 600,000 distinct CDR3 sequences, around 8% of them present only once. This specimen consisted of PBMCs from blood, obtained approximately 25 months after vaccination. The receptors shown here come from a man aged 45 to 70 who received an inactivated influenza vaccine.

This clonotype was recorded at least ten times. The V call is TRBV7-9, the J call TRBJ2-7; D remains ambiguous. V lost 4 bases, J lost 0 bases, and 7 bases lay in between. The CDR3 extends over 13 amino acids. In germline, CDR1 is SEHNR, CDR2 FQNEAQ (reference sequence). CDR3 in amino acids: CASSYARSYEQYF. The DNA for the CDR3 is TGTGCCAGCAGCTATGCACGCTCCTACGAGCAGTACTTC.

This clonotype has a handful of counts. The chain recombines TRBV10-3 with TRBJ1-5; possibly TRBD1 for D (5 bases). The CDR3 is made up of 15 amino acids. Germline V gene lookup returns CDR1 ENHRY and CDR2 SYGVKD. Trimming removed 2 bases from V and 5 bases from J, with 13 bases in between. The CDR3 region is CAISETQVGDQPQHF. For the CDR3, the DNA is TGTGCCATCAGTGAGACACAGGTCGGGGATCAGCCCCAGCATTTT.

The chain has TRBV9 and TRBJ2-3; TRBD2 agrees at 8 bases. The CDR3 runs 15 residues. Unmatched junction bases numbered 6, after V lost 6 bases and J lost 0 bases. Germline lookup yields CDR1 SGDLS and CDR2 YYNGEE. The chain's CDR3 is CASKGGGISTDTQYF. In DNA, the CDR3 is TGTGCCAGCAAAGGCGGGGGGATTAGCACAGATACGCAGTATTTT.

There are many counts of this clonotype. The rearrangement links TRBV28 to TRBJ2-5; TRBD1 agrees at 8 bases. The CDR3 has 14 amino acids. J gave up 3 bases and V 4 bases, and 4 bases lay outside the gene matches. Per the germline V gene, CDR1 is MDHEN and CDR2 is SYDVKM. Here the CDR3 DNA reads TGTGCCAGCAGTTCCAGACAGGGGAAAGAGACCCAGTACTTC. Translating it yields CASSSRQGKETQYF.

The chain joins TRBV20-1 to TRBJ2-1; 7 nucleotides agree with TRBD2. Germline lookup yields CDR1 DFQATT and CDR2 SNEGSKA (reference sequence). The CDR3 covers 15 residues. With V trimmed by 3 bases and J by 0 bases, 5 bases remained unmatched. CDR3 in amino acids: CSASGRTNSYNEQFF. The CDR3 nucleotides are TGCAGTGCTAGCGGGAGGACCAACTCCTACAATGAGCAGTTCTTC.

This clonotype was seen more than once but under ten times. The CDR3 sequence is CASSLSISHETQYF. The CDR3 coding sequence is TGTGCCAGCAGTTTATCAATTTCGCACGAGACCCAGTACTTC. This rearrangement joins TRBV27 to TRBJ2-5; D is unclear. V was trimmed by 0 bases and J by 5 bases, leaving 10 bases between them. The CDR3 has 14 amino acids. Germline values: CDR1 MNHEY, CDR2 SMNVEV (reference sequence).

The chain carries TRBV5-1 and TRBJ2-3; unclear D gene. Between the trimmed V and J ends, which lost 6 bases and 0 bases, there was a span of 11 bases. The CDR3 is 14 residues long. Germline CDR1 reads SGHRS; CDR2 reads YFSETQ. CDR3 loop: CASNTSPSTDTQYF. Here the CDR3 DNA reads TGCGCCAGCAACACTTCTCCTAGCACAGATACGCAGTATTTT.

The V call is TRBV20-1, the J call TRBJ2-7, with 8 nucleotides matching TRBD2. The CDR3 sequence is 14 residues long. V was pared by 4 bases and J by 0 bases, with 5 bases of the junction left unmatched. Germline CDR1 DFQATT, CDR2 SNEGSKA (reference sequence). The CDR3 spells CSAIAGTSSYEQYF. In nucleotides, the CDR3 is TGCAGTGCTATAGCCGGGACTAGCTCCTACGAGCAGTACTTC.

This clonotype was observed at least ten times. The V gene is TRBV5-1, the J gene TRBJ2-5; D is ambiguous. Trimming pared 2 bases from V and 5 bases from J, leaving 10 bases between. The CDR3 length is 13 residues. Germline assignment: CDR1 SGHRS and CDR2 YFSETQ. CDR3 amino acids: CASSLMARETQYF. The CDR3, as DNA: TGCGCCAGCAGCTTAATGGCAAGGGAGACCCAGTACTTC. Full variable domain (remainder filled in from reference TRBV5-1 and TRBJ2-5): KAGVTQTPRYLIKTRGQQVTLSCSPISGHRSVSWYQQTPGQGLQFLFEYFSETQRNKGNFPGRFSGRQFSNSRSEMNVSTLELGDSALYLCASSLMARETQYFGPGTRLLVL.

This chain links TRBV6-2 or TRBV6-3 with TRBJ2-3; 11 nucleotides agree with TRBD2. Trimming cost V 4 bases and J 5 bases; bases outside gene matches: 2. Germline assignment: CDR1 MNHEY and CDR2 SVGEGT. The CDR3 is made up of 14 amino acids. The CDR3 coding sequence is TGTGCCAGCAGTTCCACTAGCGGGAGAGATACGCAGTATTTT. As protein: CASSSTSGRDTQYF.

In its sample, this clonotype was seen many times. This chain links TRBV12-3 or TRBV12-4 with TRBJ1-5, with a tentative D call TRBD1 (5 bases). Trimming cost V 6 bases and J 4 bases, with 10 bases left between them. This CDR3 has 13 amino acids. CDR3 DNA: TGTGCCAGCAGCCGCACAGGAAATCAGCCCCAGCATTTT. Protein product: CASSRTGNQPQHF.

This clonotype was found many times. The V and J genes are TRBV3-1 and TRBJ2-3; tentative D call: TRBD1 (6 bases). Germline CDR1 and CDR2: LGHDT and YNNKEL (reference sequence). The CDR3 length is 16 residues. V was shortened by 1 base and J by 0 bases, with 11 bases between the two germline ends. This CDR3 is CASSQGQVDSTDTQYF. CDR3 sequence (DNA): TGTGCCAGCAGCCAAGGACAGGTTGATAGCACAGATACGCAGTATTTT.

This clonotype has a handful of counts. The CDR3 reads CSARGTSGGTGELFF. The CDR3 coding sequence is TGCAGTGCTAGGGGGACTAGCGGGGGGACCGGGGAGCTGTTTTTT. J is TRBJ2-2 and V is TRBV20-1; 15 nucleotides line up with TRBD2. CDR3 size: 15 residues. Germline lookup yields CDR1 DFQATT and CDR2 SNEGSKA (reference sequence). J lost 5 bases, V lost 3 bases, and 1 base had no gene match.

In its sample, this clonotype was seen many times. The chain uses TRBV29-1 and TRBJ2-7; the D call may be TRBD1 or TRBD2 (5 bases each). The CDR3 runs to 17 residues. Trimming stripped 5 bases from V and 3 bases from J, with 26 bases between. The germline gives CDR1 SQVTM, CDR2 ANQGSEA. The chain's CDR3 is CSVPCPRDPTLDYEQYF. The CDR3 DNA reads TGCAGCGTTCCTTGTCCCCGGGACCCCACGTTGGACTACGAGCAGTACTTC.

This clonotype has a count of ten or more. The chain couples TRBV10-3 to TRBJ2-5; D may be TRBD2 (5 bases). V gave up 3 bases and J gave up 1 base, with 18 bases separating them. The CDR3 is 17 amino acids. CDR1 is ENHRY, CDR2 SYGVKD, per germline. The CDR3 is CAISEPTRGSGQETQYF. CDR3 nucleotides: TGTGCCATCAGTGAACCCACGCGCGGGTCAGGCCAAGAGACCCAGTACTTC.